This TCR beta chain was captured in a study of blood T cell repertoires in COVID-19. Turning to the study itself: Sites across the United States, Italy and Spain contributed samples from acute and convalescent COVID-19. Sample material is recorded as cDNA or gDNA derived from T cells, B-cell-depleted T cells, or PBMCs.

A note on this clone: A junction end diverges from the germline sequence, so it may reflect a read error.

This CDR3 is 14 amino acids long. In germline, CDR1 is SGHTS, CDR2 YDEGEE. Assay: immunoSEQ multiplex PCR; the TCRdb copy retains only in-frame clones and omits some. This sample carries over 150,000 clones, about 80% of them seen once, and the ten largest clones take 29%. The origin of this receptor is a woman aged 55-69 years with acute or convalescent COVID-19. The sample comprised peripheral blood. The genes are TRBV5-8 and TRBJ2-5; TRBD1 aligns across 9 bases. In nucleotides, the CDR3 is TGTGCCAGCAGTTTGGGACAGGGAAAAGAGACCCAGTACTTC. Protein: CASSLGQGKETQYF.